This T cell receptor (beta chain) was identified during a study of OX40 agonist ivuxolimab in advanced cancers. Study information: Ivuxolimab is a fully human IgG2 antibody that activates OX40 (CD134).

The CDR3 is 16 amino acids. Germline CDR1 and CDR2: MDHEN and SYDVKM. The J segment lost 3 bases and the V segment lost 2 bases, leaving 4 bases of the junction unmatched. Method: immunoSEQ multiplex PCR; TCRdb's copy keeps in-frame clones and lacks some. The profile shows roughly 60,000 clones, around 88% of them singletons. Autoimmune disease history or systemic immunosuppression meant exclusion. The sequencing here drew on CD4+ or CD8+ T cells sorted from blood, taken in a trial of the OX40 agonist ivuxolimab. The source is an adult with an advanced solid tumor such as melanoma, head and neck, liver or kidney cancer. This chain uses TRBV28 with TRBJ2-1, with 10 bases aligning to TRBD2. CDR3 coding DNA: TGTGCCAGCAGTTTAGATGCTAGCGGGGGCTACAATGAGCAGTTCTTC. Translated: CASSLDASGGYNEQFF.